This is a list of T cell receptor beta chains from one sample in a study of T cell responses to AZD1222 COVID-19 vaccine. This table comes from immunoSEQ multiplex PCR, and its TCRdb copy is limited to in-frame clones, with some not included. The sample records just over 60,000 clones, 76% being singletons. The sample was peripheral blood, taken on day 0 of AZD1222 vaccination. The receptors originated from an adult in good health. Both conserved end residues are part of each CDR3. A D gene is named only where the DNA matches it firmly. Expanded clones are given a class, and other clones once, few, many or no size at all.

cdr3_nt: TGTGCCAGCAGCCCAACCCGAGGAGGTCCGAACGAGCAGTACTTC; cdr3_aa: CASSPTRGGPNEQYF; d_call: -; v_call: TRBV7-8; cdr3_length: 15; clone_size: few; j_call: TRBJ2-7
cdr3_nt: TGTGCCAGCAGTCACGGTGGGTACACTGAAGCTTTCTTT; cdr3_aa: CASSHGGYTEAFF; d_call: -; v_call: TRBV6-5; cdr3_length: 13; clone_size: -; j_call: TRBJ1-1
cdr3_nt: TGTGCCAGCAGCCCCGGGCAGTTCTCCTACGAGCAGTACTTC; cdr3_aa: CASSPGQFSYEQYF; d_call: -; v_call: TRBV27; cdr3_length: 14; clone_size: -; j_call: TRBJ2-7
cdr3_nt: TGTGCCTGGGATGACAGGGATAATTCACCCCTCCACTTT; cdr3_aa: CAWDDRDNSPLHF; d_call: TRBD1; v_call: TRBV30; cdr3_length: 13; clone_size: -; j_call: TRBJ1-6
cdr3_nt: TGTGCCAGCAGCTTCGGGACAGGGGGGAATCAGCCCCAGCATTTT; cdr3_aa: CASSFGTGGNQPQHF; d_call: TRBD1; v_call: TRBV7-9; cdr3_length: 15; clone_size: -; j_call: TRBJ1-5
cdr3_nt: TGTGCCAGCAGCTTAGGGGAGGGAAATGAGCAGTTCTTC; cdr3_aa: CASSLGEGNEQFF; d_call: TRBD2; v_call: TRBV11-3; cdr3_length: 13; clone_size: -; j_call: TRBJ2-1
cdr3_nt: TGTGCCTGGAGTGTAGGTGGGGGGGGGCAGGAGACCCAGTACTTC; cdr3_aa: CAWSVGGGGQETQYF; d_call: -; v_call: TRBV30; cdr3_length: 15; clone_size: -; j_call: TRBJ2-5
cdr3_nt: TGTGCCAGCAGCGTTTGGGGGGATAAGGACACTGAAGCTTTCTTT; cdr3_aa: CASSVWGDKDTEAFF; d_call: -; v_call: TRBV9; cdr3_length: 15; clone_size: few; j_call: TRBJ1-1
cdr3_nt: TGTGCCAGCAGCGCCCGGGGACAGGCCAGCACAGATACGCAGTATTTT; cdr3_aa: CASSARGQASTDTQYF; d_call: TRBD1; v_call: TRBV9; cdr3_length: 16; clone_size: -; j_call: TRBJ2-3
cdr3_nt: TGCGCCAGCAGCCCCGAGGGAGGCTCTGGAAACACCATATATTTT; cdr3_aa: CASSPEGGSGNTIYF; d_call: -; v_call: TRBV4-3; cdr3_length: 15; clone_size: -; j_call: TRBJ1-3
cdr3_nt: TGTGCCAGCAGGGGGCAGGGACAATCCTACGAGCAGTACTTC; cdr3_aa: CASRGQGQSYEQYF; d_call: -; v_call: TRBV6-1; cdr3_length: 14; clone_size: -; j_call: TRBJ2-7
cdr3_nt: TGCGCCAGCAGCTCGGGGTTTACAGATACGCAGTATTTT; cdr3_aa: CASSSGFTDTQYF; d_call: -; v_call: TRBV5-1; cdr3_length: 13; clone_size: few; j_call: TRBJ2-3
cdr3_nt: TGTGCCAGCAGTTACCCCCCGGGACTAGCGGGGGGTCCCTACAATGAGCAGTTCTTC; cdr3_aa: CASSYPPGLAGGPYNEQFF; d_call: TRBD2; v_call: TRBV6-2/TRBV6-3; cdr3_length: 19; clone_size: -; j_call: TRBJ2-1
cdr3_nt: TGTGCCAGCAGACCCTCCGTGCAGGGCACCGTCTTC; cdr3_aa: CASRPSVQGTVF; d_call: -; v_call: TRBV12-3/TRBV12-4; cdr3_length: 12; clone_size: -; j_call: TRBJ2-1
cdr3_nt: TGTGCCAGCAGTCCAACGGGAGCTTATGGCTACACCTTC; cdr3_aa: CASSPTGAYGYTF; d_call: -; v_call: TRBV27; cdr3_length: 13; clone_size: few; j_call: TRBJ1-2
cdr3_nt: TGTGCCTGGAGCTGGGACAGCCTGAACACTGAAGCTTTCTTT; cdr3_aa: CAWSWDSLNTEAFF; d_call: TRBD1; v_call: TRBV30; cdr3_length: 14; clone_size: -; j_call: TRBJ1-1
cdr3_nt: TGTGCCAGCAGCCCTTCACGCGGCAGCTCCTACAATGAGCAGTTCTTC; cdr3_aa: CASSPSRGSSYNEQFF; d_call: -; v_call: TRBV7-9; cdr3_length: 16; clone_size: -; j_call: TRBJ2-1
cdr3_nt: TGTGCCAGCAGCGAGGGACAGGGTAACTATGGCTACACCTTC; cdr3_aa: CASSEGQGNYGYTF; d_call: TRBD1; v_call: TRBV5-5; cdr3_length: 14; clone_size: -; j_call: TRBJ1-2
cdr3_nt: TGCGCCAGCAGCTTGCGCCAGTCGCTTTCTCCCTACGAGCAGTACTTC; cdr3_aa: CASSLRQSLSPYEQYF; d_call: -; v_call: TRBV5-1; cdr3_length: 16; clone_size: few; j_call: TRBJ2-7
cdr3_nt: TGTGCCAGCAGTTCAGGGGTAGCGGGGGGCTCAAGCTCCTACGAGCAGTACTTC; cdr3_aa: CASSSGVAGGSSSYEQYF; d_call: TRBD2; v_call: TRBV7-9; cdr3_length: 18; clone_size: -; j_call: TRBJ2-7
cdr3_nt: TGTGCCAGTAGTAACAGGACAGCTACCTACGAGCAGTACTTC; cdr3_aa: CASSNRTATYEQYF; d_call: -; v_call: TRBV19; cdr3_length: 14; clone_size: -; j_call: TRBJ2-7
cdr3_nt: TGTGCCAGCAGTTTATACGTTGGGACAGGCTCTGGAAACACCATATATTTT; cdr3_aa: CASSLYVGTGSGNTIYF; d_call: TRBD1; v_call: TRBV28; cdr3_length: 17; clone_size: once; j_call: TRBJ1-3
cdr3_nt: TGTGCCTGGAGTGCCGGTATGAACACTGAAGCTTTCTTT; cdr3_aa: CAWSAGMNTEAFF; d_call: -; v_call: TRBV30; cdr3_length: 13; clone_size: few; j_call: TRBJ1-1
cdr3_nt: TGTGCCAGCAGCCTGACCAACAGGGGTACCGGGGAGCTGTTTTTT; cdr3_aa: CASSLTNRGTGELFF; d_call: TRBD1; v_call: TRBV27; cdr3_length: 15; clone_size: -; j_call: TRBJ2-2
cdr3_nt: TGCGCCAGCATGGCGGGGGGTTTAGATGAGCAGTTCTTC; cdr3_aa: CASMAGGLDEQFF; d_call: TRBD2; v_call: TRBV5-1; cdr3_length: 13; clone_size: -; j_call: TRBJ2-1
cdr3_nt: TGTGCCAGCAGTGGCAGGCGCAATGAGCAGTTCTTC; cdr3_aa: CASSGRRNEQFF; d_call: -; v_call: TRBV25-1; cdr3_length: 12; clone_size: -; j_call: TRBJ2-1
cdr3_nt: TGTGCCAGCAGCTTACAGGACTACGAGCAGTACTTC; cdr3_aa: CASSLQDYEQYF; d_call: -; v_call: TRBV5-4; cdr3_length: 12; clone_size: -; j_call: TRBJ2-7
cdr3_nt: TGTGCCAGCAGTCTTGGGAGAACAGGGAATTCACCCCTCCACTTT; cdr3_aa: CASSLGRTGNSPLHF; d_call: -; v_call: TRBV28; cdr3_length: 15; clone_size: -; j_call: TRBJ1-6
cdr3_nt: TGTGCCAGCAGTGAAGCAGACACTTATAATTCACCCCTCCACTTT; cdr3_aa: CASSEADTYNSPLHF; d_call: -; v_call: TRBV6-1; cdr3_length: 15; clone_size: -; j_call: TRBJ1-6
cdr3_nt: TGTGCCAGCAGCCGAGACTCGTGGGGCTACACCTTC; cdr3_aa: CASSRDSWGYTF; d_call: -; v_call: TRBV7-2; cdr3_length: 12; clone_size: -; j_call: TRBJ1-2
cdr3_nt: TGTGCCAGCAGCGTAGAGGGAGGGTTGAACGAGCAGTACTTC; cdr3_aa: CASSVEGGLNEQYF; d_call: TRBD2; v_call: TRBV9; cdr3_length: 14; clone_size: once; j_call: TRBJ2-7
cdr3_nt: TGTGCCAGCAGTTCGATGACGGAGCAGTTCTTC; cdr3_aa: CASSSMTEQFF; d_call: -; v_call: TRBV6-2/TRBV6-3; cdr3_length: 11; clone_size: -; j_call: TRBJ2-1
cdr3_nt: TGTGCCAGCAGTTCTCCCACGGGACTGGAAGAAGCTTTCTTT; cdr3_aa: CASSSPTGLEEAFF; d_call: -; v_call: TRBV28; cdr3_length: 14; clone_size: -; j_call: TRBJ1-1
cdr3_nt: TGCAGCGTCGGACAGGGGGCGCCCAGTATGTTTCCCCTCCACTTT; cdr3_aa: CSVGQGAPSMFPLHF; d_call: TRBD1; v_call: TRBV29-1; cdr3_length: 15; clone_size: -; j_call: TRBJ1-6
cdr3_nt: TGCGCCAGCAGCCAAGAACAGCGGGACAACAATGAGCAGTTCTTC; cdr3_aa: CASSQEQRDNNEQFF; d_call: -; v_call: TRBV4-1; cdr3_length: 15; clone_size: medium-sized; j_call: TRBJ2-1
cdr3_nt: TGTGCCAGCAGTTTAGCGCAAACAGATACGCAGTATTTT; cdr3_aa: CASSLAQTDTQYF; d_call: -; v_call: TRBV12-3/TRBV12-4; cdr3_length: 13; clone_size: -; j_call: TRBJ2-3
cdr3_nt: TGTGCCAGCAGCTTAGGCACAGGGTTCGTTACGCCCCAGCATTTT; cdr3_aa: CASSLGTGFVTPQHF; d_call: -; v_call: TRBV7-6; cdr3_length: 15; clone_size: -; j_call: TRBJ1-5
cdr3_nt: TGTGCCAGTAGTACACCCTTGAGGGAGGGAACTGAAGCTTTCTTT; cdr3_aa: CASSTPLREGTEAFF; d_call: -; v_call: TRBV19; cdr3_length: 15; clone_size: -; j_call: TRBJ1-1
cdr3_nt: TGCGCCAGCAGGCTAGACACAGGGACCGGGGAGCTGTTTTTT; cdr3_aa: CASRLDTGTGELFF; d_call: -; v_call: TRBV5-1; cdr3_length: 14; clone_size: -; j_call: TRBJ2-2
cdr3_nt: TGTGCCAGCAGTTTAGGAAGGACGGTATCACCCCTCCACTTT; cdr3_aa: CASSLGRTVSPLHF; d_call: -; v_call: TRBV28; cdr3_length: 14; clone_size: -; j_call: TRBJ1-6
cdr3_nt: TGTGCCAGCAGTTTGCAGGCGGGGGGCTACACCTTC; cdr3_aa: CASSLQAGGYTF; d_call: -; v_call: TRBV12-3/TRBV12-4; cdr3_length: 12; clone_size: -; j_call: TRBJ1-2